A selection of T cell receptor beta chains follows, all from one sample in a study of human T cells and chemical hapten exposure. TCRdb fed the RACE reads into MiXCR, producing one record per CDR3 protein. The sample has some 82,000 distinct CDR3 sequences, less than 8.5% seen once. The starting material was whole blood, obtained in connection with sensitization to the hapten diphenylcyclopropenone (DPC). Every receptor here comes from a woman in her 30s with alopecia areata. Some clones in this sample may be carry-over from other donors' samples. CDR3s include the opening cysteine and the closing phenylalanine or tryptophan. Fields, in order: V gene, J gene, clone size, D gene, CDR3 DNA, CDR3 protein. D genes are given only for firm matches. Some rows have no size entry. The others give once, few or many, or a class for an expanded clone.

v_call: TRBV11-2
j_call: TRBJ2-7
clone_size: many
d_call: TRBD1
cdr3_nt: TGTGCCAGCAGCGATGGGGACAGGGGGCGAACTTCTGCCTACGAGCAGTACTTC
cdr3_aa: CASSDGDRGRTSAYEQYF

v_call: TRBV27
j_call: TRBJ1-5
clone_size: many
d_call: -
cdr3_nt: TGTGCCAGCAGTTTACCGGGGGCTAATCAGCCCCAGCATTTT
cdr3_aa: CASSLPGANQPQHF

v_call: TRBV20-1
j_call: TRBJ1-1
clone_size: many
d_call: -
cdr3_nt: TGCAGTGCTAGAGATTGGGCTGCGAAGACTGAAGCTTTCTTT
cdr3_aa: CSARDWAAKTEAFF

v_call: TRBV7-8
j_call: TRBJ2-5
clone_size: many
d_call: -
cdr3_nt: TGTGCCAGCAGCTTATCCGCCCCAGGGACCCAGTACTTC
cdr3_aa: CASSLSAPGTQYF

v_call: TRBV5-1
j_call: TRBJ2-5
clone_size: few
d_call: -
cdr3_nt: TGCGTCAGCAGCTTGGTGGCAGGGACCCGTGACCAGTACTTC
cdr3_aa: CVSSLVAGTRDQYF

v_call: TRBV5-1
j_call: TRBJ2-6
clone_size: many
d_call: TRBD2
cdr3_nt: TGCGCCAGCAGCCCAAGAGTATTTCCTAGCGGGGGCCGCTCTGGGGCCAACGTCCTGACTTTC
cdr3_aa: CASSPRVFPSGGRSGANVLTF

v_call: TRBV6-5
j_call: TRBJ1-5
clone_size: many
d_call: -
cdr3_nt: TGTGCCAGCAGCCGCCTCCCCGGGGAACAGCCCCAGCATTTT
cdr3_aa: CASSRLPGEQPQHF

v_call: TRBV6-1
j_call: TRBJ1-1
clone_size: -
d_call: -
cdr3_nt: TGTGCCAGCAGTGAACGAAGGGTCATGAACACTGAAGCTTTCTTT
cdr3_aa: CASSERRVMNTEAFF

v_call: TRBV14
j_call: TRBJ1-5
clone_size: many
d_call: -
cdr3_nt: TGTGCCAGCAGTCGTAATAGCAATCAGCCCCAGCATTTT
cdr3_aa: CASSRNSNQPQHF

v_call: TRBV7-9
j_call: TRBJ1-1
clone_size: many
d_call: -
cdr3_nt: TGTGCCAGCAGCTTGACAGGCGGAATGAACACTGAAGCTTTCTTT
cdr3_aa: CASSLTGGMNTEAFF

v_call: TRBV6-2/TRBV6-3
j_call: TRBJ1-5
clone_size: few
d_call: -
cdr3_nt: TGTGCCAGCAGTTTATCCTACAGTTTTAATCAGCCCCAGCATTTT
cdr3_aa: CASSLSYSFNQPQHF

v_call: TRBV10-3
j_call: TRBJ1-1
clone_size: -
d_call: TRBD1
cdr3_nt: TGTGCCATCAGTCCCAGCTACGACAGGGGTCGTACTGAAGCTTTCTTT
cdr3_aa: CAISPSYDRGRTEAFF

v_call: TRBV5-8
j_call: TRBJ1-3
clone_size: few
d_call: -
cdr3_nt: TGTGCCAGCAGCTTGGGACCGACCTCTGGAAACACCATATATTTT
cdr3_aa: CASSLGPTSGNTIYF

v_call: TRBV15
j_call: TRBJ1-6
clone_size: many
d_call: -
cdr3_nt: TGTGCCACCAGCAGGCCCGATTCACCCCTCCACTTT
cdr3_aa: CATSRPDSPLHF

v_call: TRBV19
j_call: TRBJ2-2
clone_size: few
d_call: -
cdr3_nt: TGTGCCAGTAGTTTAAGGGGTTGGCGGAACACCGGGGAGCTGTTTTTT
cdr3_aa: CASSLRGWRNTGELFF

v_call: TRBV5-1
j_call: TRBJ2-3
clone_size: -
d_call: TRBD1
cdr3_nt: TGCGCCAGCAGCCAAGAACAGGGGGCAGATACGCAGTATTTT
cdr3_aa: CASSQEQGADTQYF

v_call: TRBV3-1
j_call: TRBJ1-5
clone_size: many
d_call: -
cdr3_nt: TGTGCCAGCAGCCAAGTTTTAGGGGCGAATCAGCCCCAGCATTTT
cdr3_aa: CASSQVLGANQPQHF

v_call: TRBV20-1
j_call: TRBJ1-3
clone_size: many
d_call: -
cdr3_nt: TGCAGTGCTAGTTGGGTTGGCGACACCATATATTTT
cdr3_aa: CSASWVGDTIYF

v_call: TRBV12-3/TRBV12-4
j_call: TRBJ1-2
clone_size: few
d_call: -
cdr3_nt: TGTGCCAGCAGTTCCCTGGGCCCTACTTATGGCTACACCTTC
cdr3_aa: CASSSLGPTYGYTF

v_call: TRBV5-1
j_call: TRBJ2-3
clone_size: few
d_call: TRBD2
cdr3_nt: TGCGCCAGCAGCCGGAGCGGGGGGGCACCCGATACGCAGTATTTT
cdr3_aa: CASSRSGGAPDTQYF

v_call: TRBV6-2/TRBV6-3
j_call: TRBJ1-5
clone_size: -
d_call: TRBD1
cdr3_nt: TGTGCCAGCCGCACTTTGGGACAGGCACTTAATCAGCCCCAGCATTTT
cdr3_aa: CASRTLGQALNQPQHF

v_call: TRBV2
j_call: TRBJ2-7
clone_size: many
d_call: -
cdr3_nt: TGTGCCAGCAGACGCACCTACGAGCAGTACTTC
cdr3_aa: CASRRTYEQYF

v_call: TRBV6-2/TRBV6-3
j_call: TRBJ2-2
clone_size: -
d_call: -
cdr3_nt: TGTGCCAGCAGAGAGGTGGGGAACACCGGGGAGCTGTTTTTT
cdr3_aa: CASREVGNTGELFF

v_call: TRBV10-3
j_call: TRBJ2-3
clone_size: many
d_call: -
cdr3_nt: TGTGCCATCGGGGCCACTAGCACAGATACGCAGTATTTT
cdr3_aa: CAIGATSTDTQYF

v_call: TRBV12-3/TRBV12-4
j_call: TRBJ2-1
clone_size: -
d_call: -
cdr3_nt: TGTGCCAGCAGTTTAGGGGGCCAAGGCAATGAGCAGTTCTTC
cdr3_aa: CASSLGGQGNEQFF

v_call: TRBV20-1
j_call: TRBJ1-1
clone_size: many
d_call: -
cdr3_nt: TGCAGTGCCCCCGGGACGGCCGACACTGAAGCTTTCTTT
cdr3_aa: CSAPGTADTEAFF

v_call: TRBV2
j_call: TRBJ2-6
clone_size: many
d_call: -
cdr3_nt: TGTTCGACAGCATCCCCTGGATCTGGGGCCAACGTCCTGACTTTC
cdr3_aa: CSTASPGSGANVLTF

v_call: TRBV5-1
j_call: TRBJ2-5
clone_size: many
d_call: TRBD2
cdr3_nt: TGCGCCAGCAGCTTGGGGGCTAGCGGGGCCCAAGAGACCCAGTACTTC
cdr3_aa: CASSLGASGAQETQYF

v_call: TRBV7-9
j_call: TRBJ1-4
clone_size: many
d_call: -
cdr3_nt: TGTGCCAGCAGCTTATTGCAGGGGAGGGATGAAAAACTGTTTTTT
cdr3_aa: CASSLLQGRDEKLFF

v_call: TRBV7-3
j_call: TRBJ2-3
clone_size: many
d_call: TRBD2
cdr3_nt: TGTGCCAGCAGCTCTCCGACTAGCGGGGCGTCCTCAGATACGCAGTATTTT
cdr3_aa: CASSSPTSGASSDTQYF

v_call: TRBV19
j_call: TRBJ2-3
clone_size: many
d_call: TRBD2
cdr3_nt: TGTGCCAGTAGTATCCCAGCGGGGGGGAACACAGATACGCAGTATTTT
cdr3_aa: CASSIPAGGNTDTQYF

v_call: TRBV7-8
j_call: TRBJ2-5
clone_size: -
d_call: -
cdr3_nt: TGTGCCAGCAGCCCGCTAGACGGGTCGGGACAGACCCAGTACTTC
cdr3_aa: CASSPLDGSGQTQYF

v_call: TRBV6-5
j_call: TRBJ1-1
clone_size: -
d_call: TRBD1
cdr3_nt: TGTGCCAGCAGACCATTGGGACAGGGTAGGCCTGAAGCTTTCTTT
cdr3_aa: CASRPLGQGRPEAFF

v_call: TRBV27
j_call: TRBJ2-7
clone_size: many
d_call: -
cdr3_nt: TGTGCCAGCAGTCGCCGGCCCTCTTACGAGCAGTACTTC
cdr3_aa: CASSRRPSYEQYF

v_call: TRBV29-1
j_call: TRBJ2-1
clone_size: -
d_call: -
cdr3_nt: TGCAGCGGCCGGGACATGCAGATTGGAGATGAGCAGTTCTTC
cdr3_aa: CSGRDMQIGDEQFF

v_call: TRBV15
j_call: TRBJ2-4
clone_size: few
d_call: -
cdr3_nt: TGTGCCACCAGCGAGCAGGGAGGAAACATTCAGTACTTC
cdr3_aa: CATSEQGGNIQYF

v_call: TRBV5-4
j_call: TRBJ2-7
clone_size: many
d_call: -
cdr3_nt: TGTGCCAGCAGCTCCCCCAGCTCTAGCTCCTACGAGCAGTACTTC
cdr3_aa: CASSSPSSSSYEQYF

v_call: TRBV2
j_call: TRBJ1-5
clone_size: -
d_call: TRBD1
cdr3_nt: TGTGCCAGCAGTTTGGACAGGGGGTATCAGCCCCAGCATTTT
cdr3_aa: CASSLDRGYQPQHF

v_call: TRBV6-1
j_call: TRBJ2-5
clone_size: -
d_call: TRBD2
cdr3_nt: TGTGCCAGCAGTGAAGAGTGGGCGGGGGGGCCCGGGGCCCAGTACTTC
cdr3_aa: CASSEEWAGGPGAQYF

v_call: TRBV6-1
j_call: TRBJ2-3
clone_size: -
d_call: -
cdr3_nt: TGTGCCAGCCAACCTTTCGGGGGAGGAGATACGCAGTATTTT
cdr3_aa: CASQPFGGGDTQYF

v_call: TRBV19
j_call: TRBJ2-1
clone_size: -
d_call: -
cdr3_nt: TGTGCCAGCGGGAACAATGAGCAGTTCTTC
cdr3_aa: CASGNNEQFF

v_call: TRBV30
j_call: TRBJ2-7
clone_size: many
d_call: TRBD1
cdr3_nt: TGTGCCAGAAGCCGGGACAGGGGCAAGCAGTACTTC
cdr3_aa: CARSRDRGKQYF

v_call: TRBV25-1
j_call: TRBJ2-6
clone_size: few
d_call: -
cdr3_nt: TGTGCCAGCAGTGAAAAGCCAGACTCTGGGGCCAACGTCCTGACTTTC
cdr3_aa: CASSEKPDSGANVLTF

v_call: TRBV12-3/TRBV12-4
j_call: TRBJ2-5
clone_size: many
d_call: -
cdr3_nt: TGTGCCAGCAGCCTTTCAGGAGGTGGGCAAGAGACCCAGTACTTC
cdr3_aa: CASSLSGGGQETQYF

v_call: TRBV12-3/TRBV12-4
j_call: TRBJ2-3
clone_size: many
d_call: -
cdr3_nt: TGTGCCAGCAGTTACCCTTTTCCCAGGGGGGGCCATATAGCAGATACGCAGTATTTT
cdr3_aa: CASSYPFPRGGHIADTQYF

v_call: TRBV25-1
j_call: TRBJ2-5
clone_size: many
d_call: TRBD2
cdr3_nt: TGTGCCAGCAGTCCCCGGAGGGCGGGGGGGCCTCAAGAGACCCAGTACTTC
cdr3_aa: CASSPRRAGGPQETQYF

v_call: TRBV20-1
j_call: TRBJ2-7
clone_size: many
d_call: -
cdr3_nt: TGCAGTGCTAGAGATTGGAGGTCCGGGTCGACCTACGAGCAGTACTTC
cdr3_aa: CSARDWRSGSTYEQYF

v_call: TRBV9
j_call: TRBJ2-5
clone_size: many
d_call: TRBD1
cdr3_nt: TGTGCCAGCAGCCCAGGGGGCGCGAAGTACCAAGAGACCCAGTACTTC
cdr3_aa: CASSPGGAKYQETQYF